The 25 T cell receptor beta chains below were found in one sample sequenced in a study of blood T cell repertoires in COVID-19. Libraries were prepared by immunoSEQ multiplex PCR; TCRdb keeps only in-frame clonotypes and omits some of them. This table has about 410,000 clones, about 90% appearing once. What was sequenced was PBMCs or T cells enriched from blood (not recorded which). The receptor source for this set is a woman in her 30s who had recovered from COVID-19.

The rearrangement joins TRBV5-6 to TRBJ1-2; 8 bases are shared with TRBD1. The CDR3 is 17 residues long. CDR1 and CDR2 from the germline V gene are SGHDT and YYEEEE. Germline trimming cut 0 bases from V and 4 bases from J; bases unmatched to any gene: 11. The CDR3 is CASSLAESRGRRYGYTF. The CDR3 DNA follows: TGTGCCAGCAGCTTGGCCGAGTCCAGGGGGCGACGCTATGGCTACACCTTC.

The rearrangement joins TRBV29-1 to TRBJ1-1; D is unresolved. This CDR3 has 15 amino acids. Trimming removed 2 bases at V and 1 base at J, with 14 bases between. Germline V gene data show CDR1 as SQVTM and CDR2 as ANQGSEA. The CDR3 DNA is TGCAGCGTTGAAATGACAATTGGCCGGAACACTGAAGCTTTCTTT. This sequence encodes CSVEMTIGRNTEAFF. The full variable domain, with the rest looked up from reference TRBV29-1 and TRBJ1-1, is SAVISQKPSRDICQRGTSLTIQCQVDSQVTMMFWYRQQPGQSLTLIATANQGSEATYESGFVIDKFPISRPNLTFSTLTVSNMSPEDSSIYLCSVEMTIGRNTEAFFGQGTRLTVV.

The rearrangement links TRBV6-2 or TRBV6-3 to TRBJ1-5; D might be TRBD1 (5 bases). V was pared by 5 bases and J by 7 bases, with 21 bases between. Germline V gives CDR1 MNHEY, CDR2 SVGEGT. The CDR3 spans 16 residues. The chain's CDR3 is CASSDPWAGYQQPQHF. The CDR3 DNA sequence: TGTGCCAGCAGTGACCCTTGGGCAGGGTATCAACAGCCCCAGCATTTT.

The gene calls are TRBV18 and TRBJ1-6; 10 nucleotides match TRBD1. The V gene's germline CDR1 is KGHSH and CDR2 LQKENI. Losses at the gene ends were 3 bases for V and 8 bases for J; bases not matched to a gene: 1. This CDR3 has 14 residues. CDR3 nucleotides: TGTGCCAGCTCACCGGGACAGGGGTATTCACCCCTCCACTTT. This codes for CASSPGQGYSPLHF.

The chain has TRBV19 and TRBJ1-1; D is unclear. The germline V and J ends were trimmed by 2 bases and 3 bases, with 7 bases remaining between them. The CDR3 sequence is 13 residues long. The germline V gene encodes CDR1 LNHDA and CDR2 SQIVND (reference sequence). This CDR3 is CASSIKPYTEAFF. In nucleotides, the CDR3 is TGTGCCAGTAGTATAAAGCCGTACACTGAAGCTTTCTTT.

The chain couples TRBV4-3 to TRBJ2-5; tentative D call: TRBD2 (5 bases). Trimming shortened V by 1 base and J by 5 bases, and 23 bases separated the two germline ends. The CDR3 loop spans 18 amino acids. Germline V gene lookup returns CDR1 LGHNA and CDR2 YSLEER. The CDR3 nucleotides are TGCGCCAGCAGCCAAGTTGGGCACCCCCTTAGCGTATCTGAGACCCAGTACTTC. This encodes CASSQVGHPLSVSETQYF.

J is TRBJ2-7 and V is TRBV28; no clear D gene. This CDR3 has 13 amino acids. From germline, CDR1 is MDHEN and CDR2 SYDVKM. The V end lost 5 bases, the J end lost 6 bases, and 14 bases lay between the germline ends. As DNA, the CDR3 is TGTGCCAGCAGTCCCCCCACAGCCATCGAGCAGTACTTC. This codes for CASSPPTAIEQYF.

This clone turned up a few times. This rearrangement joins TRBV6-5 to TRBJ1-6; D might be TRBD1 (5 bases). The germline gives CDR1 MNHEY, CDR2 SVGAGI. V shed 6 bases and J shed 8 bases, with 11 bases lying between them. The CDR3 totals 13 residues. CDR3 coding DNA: TGTGCCAGCAGCCGGGGGTGGGATTCACCCCTCCACTTT. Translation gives CASSRGWDSPLHF.

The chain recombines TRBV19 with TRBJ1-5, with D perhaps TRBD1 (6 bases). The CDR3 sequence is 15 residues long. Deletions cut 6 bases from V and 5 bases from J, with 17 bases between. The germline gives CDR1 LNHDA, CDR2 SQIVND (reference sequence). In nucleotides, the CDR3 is TGTGCCAGTAGAAACCGGGACAACGTCCATCAGCCCCAGCATTTT. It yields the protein CASRNRDNVHQPQHF.

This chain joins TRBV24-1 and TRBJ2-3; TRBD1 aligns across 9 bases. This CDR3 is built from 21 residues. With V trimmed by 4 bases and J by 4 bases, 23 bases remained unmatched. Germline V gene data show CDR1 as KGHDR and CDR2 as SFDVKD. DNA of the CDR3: TGTGCCACCAGTGACCGGGTGGGGACAGGGAGGGAGGCAGGGGTGCCAGATACGCAGTATTTT. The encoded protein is CATSDRVGTGREAGVPDTQYF.

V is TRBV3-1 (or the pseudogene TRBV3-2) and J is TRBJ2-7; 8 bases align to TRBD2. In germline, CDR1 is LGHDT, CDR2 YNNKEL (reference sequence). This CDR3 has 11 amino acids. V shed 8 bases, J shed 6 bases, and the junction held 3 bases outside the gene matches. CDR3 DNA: TGTGCCAGCGGTCGGGAGGGCGAGCAGTACTTC. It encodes CASGREGEQYF.

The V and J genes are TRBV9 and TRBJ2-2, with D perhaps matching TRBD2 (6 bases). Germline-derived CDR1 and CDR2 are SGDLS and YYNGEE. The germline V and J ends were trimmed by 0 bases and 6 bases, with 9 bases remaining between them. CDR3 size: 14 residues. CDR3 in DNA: TGTGCCAGCAGCGTAGTGGCGGGGCCCGGGGAGCTGTTTTTT. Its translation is CASSVVAGPGELFF.

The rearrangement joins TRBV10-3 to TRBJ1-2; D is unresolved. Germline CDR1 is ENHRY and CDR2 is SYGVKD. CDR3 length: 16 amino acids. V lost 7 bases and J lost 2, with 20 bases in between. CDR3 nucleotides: TGTGCCATCACGTCGTCGCCCGGGAAGGCCAACTATGGCTACACCTTC. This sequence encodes CAITSSPGKANYGYTF.

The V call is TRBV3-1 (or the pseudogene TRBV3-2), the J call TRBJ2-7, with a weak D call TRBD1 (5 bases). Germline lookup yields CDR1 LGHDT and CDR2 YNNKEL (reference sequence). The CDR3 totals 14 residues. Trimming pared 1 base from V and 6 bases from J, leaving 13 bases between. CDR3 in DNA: TGTGCCAGCAGCCAAGCGTCAGGGAATGGCGAGCAGTACTTC. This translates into CASSQASGNGEQYF.

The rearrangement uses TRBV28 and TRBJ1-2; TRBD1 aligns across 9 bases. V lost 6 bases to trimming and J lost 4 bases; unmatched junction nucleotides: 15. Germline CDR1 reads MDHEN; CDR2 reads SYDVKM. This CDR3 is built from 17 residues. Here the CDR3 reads CASSVIGQGRNSYGYTF. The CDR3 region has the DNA TGTGCCAGCAGCGTCATAGGACAGGGGCGGAATTCCTATGGCTACACCTTC.

The CDR3 DNA reads TGTGCCAGCAGCTTAGATCAGGGAAACACTGAAGCTTTCTTT. Residues: CASSLDQGNTEAFF. The chain is built from TRBV7-9 and TRBJ1-1, with D perhaps matching TRBD1 (5 bases). V was shortened by 1 base and J by 2 bases, with 8 bases between the two germline ends. The CDR3 sequence is 14 residues long. Germline-derived CDR1 and CDR2 are SEHNR and FQNEAQ (reference sequence).

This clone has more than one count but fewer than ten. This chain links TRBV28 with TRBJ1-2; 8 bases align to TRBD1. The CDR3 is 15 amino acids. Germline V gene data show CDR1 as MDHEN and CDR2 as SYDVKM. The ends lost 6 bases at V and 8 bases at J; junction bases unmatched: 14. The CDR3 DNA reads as TGTGCCAGCAGCTTGGGGGACAGGCCCCTATACGGCTACACCTTC. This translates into CASSLGDRPLYGYTF.

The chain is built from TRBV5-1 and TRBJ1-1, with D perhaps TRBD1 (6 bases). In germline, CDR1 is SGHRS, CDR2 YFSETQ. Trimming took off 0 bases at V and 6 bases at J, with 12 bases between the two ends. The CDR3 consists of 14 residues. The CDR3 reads CASSLVVAGAEAFF. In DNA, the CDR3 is TGCGCCAGCAGCTTGGTGGTGGCAGGGGCTGAAGCTTTCTTT.

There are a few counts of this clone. The CDR3 DNA is TGTGCCAGCAGTAAAACTACAGGGGTAAGTCAGCCCCAGCATTTT. Its protein product is CASSKTTGVSQPQHF. The chain combines TRBV6-5 with TRBJ1-5, with 7 bases that match TRBD1. This CDR3 is built from 15 residues. Germline lookup yields CDR1 MNHEY and CDR2 SVGAGI. V dropped 5 bases and J dropped 6; count of bases not matched to a gene: 10.

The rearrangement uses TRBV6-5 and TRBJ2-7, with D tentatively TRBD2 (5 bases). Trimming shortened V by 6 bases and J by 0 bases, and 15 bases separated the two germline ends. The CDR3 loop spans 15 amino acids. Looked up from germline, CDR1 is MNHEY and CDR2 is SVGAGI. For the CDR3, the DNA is TGTGCCAGCAGCATTCTAGCCGGTAGCTCCTACGAGCAGTACTTC. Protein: CASSILAGSSYEQYF.

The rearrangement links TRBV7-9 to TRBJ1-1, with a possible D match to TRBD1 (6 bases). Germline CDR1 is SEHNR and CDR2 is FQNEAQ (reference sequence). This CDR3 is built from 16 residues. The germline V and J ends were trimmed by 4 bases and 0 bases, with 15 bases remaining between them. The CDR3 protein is CASSSLAGALNTEAFF. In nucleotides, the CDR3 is TGTGCCAGCAGCTCTCTAGCGGGGGCCCTGAACACTGAAGCTTTCTTT.

CDR3 in DNA: TGTGCCAGCAGCGTAGGCAGGGTCGGACAGCCCCAGCATTTT. Its protein product is CASSVGRVGQPQHF. The V gene is TRBV9, the J gene TRBJ1-5, with D perhaps TRBD1 (5 bases). This CDR3 spans 14 amino acids. In germline, CDR1 is SGDLS, CDR2 YYNGEE. Trimming pared 0 bases from V and 7 bases from J, leaving 11 bases between.

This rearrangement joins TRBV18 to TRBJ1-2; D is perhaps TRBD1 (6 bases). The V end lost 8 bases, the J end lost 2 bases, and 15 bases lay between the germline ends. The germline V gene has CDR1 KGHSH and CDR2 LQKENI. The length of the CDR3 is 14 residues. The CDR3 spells CASTPRGTNYGYTF. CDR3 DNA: TGTGCCAGCACCCCCAGGGGAACGAACTATGGCTACACCTTC.

CDR3 region: CASSRSGLSSYEQYF. CDR3 nucleotides: TGTGCCAGCAGCCGGAGCGGGTTAAGCTCCTACGAGCAGTACTTC. The chain joins TRBV7-9 to TRBJ2-7, with a possible D match to TRBD2 (6 bases). Per the germline V gene, CDR1 is SEHNR and CDR2 is FQNEAQ (reference sequence). The CDR3 loop spans 15 amino acids. Trimming removed 5 bases at V and 0 bases at J, with 14 bases between.

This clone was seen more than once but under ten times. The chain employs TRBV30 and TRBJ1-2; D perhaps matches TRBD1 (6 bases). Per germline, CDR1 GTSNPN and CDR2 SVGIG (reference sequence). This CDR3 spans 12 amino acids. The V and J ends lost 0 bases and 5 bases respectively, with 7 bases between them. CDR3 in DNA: TGTGCCTGGAGTGTACAGGGTTATGGCTACACCTTC. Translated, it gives CAWSVQGYGYTF.